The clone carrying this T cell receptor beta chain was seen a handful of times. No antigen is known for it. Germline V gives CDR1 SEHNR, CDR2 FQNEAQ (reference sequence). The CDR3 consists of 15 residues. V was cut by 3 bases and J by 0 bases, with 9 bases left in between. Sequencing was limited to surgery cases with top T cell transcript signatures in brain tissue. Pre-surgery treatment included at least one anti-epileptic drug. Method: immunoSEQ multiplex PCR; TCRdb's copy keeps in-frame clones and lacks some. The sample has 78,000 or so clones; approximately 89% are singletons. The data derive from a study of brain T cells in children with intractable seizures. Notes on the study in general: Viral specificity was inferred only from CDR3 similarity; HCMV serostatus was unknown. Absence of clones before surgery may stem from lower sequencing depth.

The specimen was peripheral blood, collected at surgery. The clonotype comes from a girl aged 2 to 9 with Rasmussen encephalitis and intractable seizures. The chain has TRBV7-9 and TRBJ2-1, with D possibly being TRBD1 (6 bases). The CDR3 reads CASSLDSSSYNEQFF. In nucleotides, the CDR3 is TGTGCCAGCAGCTTGGACAGTAGCTCCTACAATGAGCAGTTCTTC.